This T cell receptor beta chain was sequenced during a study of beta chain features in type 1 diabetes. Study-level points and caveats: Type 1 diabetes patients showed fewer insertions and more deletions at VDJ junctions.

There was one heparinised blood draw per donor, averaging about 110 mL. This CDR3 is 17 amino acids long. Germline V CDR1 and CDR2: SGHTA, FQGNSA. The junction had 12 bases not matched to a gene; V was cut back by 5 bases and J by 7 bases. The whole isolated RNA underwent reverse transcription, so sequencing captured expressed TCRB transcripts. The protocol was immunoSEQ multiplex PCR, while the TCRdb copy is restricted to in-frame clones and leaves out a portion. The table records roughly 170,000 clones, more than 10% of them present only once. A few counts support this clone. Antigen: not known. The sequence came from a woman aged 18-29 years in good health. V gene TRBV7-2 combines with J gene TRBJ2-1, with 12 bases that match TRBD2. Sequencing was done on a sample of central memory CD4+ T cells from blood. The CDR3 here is CASSPQYGLAGRNEQFF. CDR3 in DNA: TGTGCCAGCAGCCCCCAATACGGACTAGCGGGACGTAATGAGCAGTTCTTC.